The 27 T cell receptor beta chains listed next were all sequenced from one sample in a study of cytomegalovirus exposure and HLA in healthy donors. The PCR was carried out with 60 Vbeta primers and 13 Jbeta primers. This table comes from immunoSEQ multiplex PCR, and its TCRdb copy is limited to in-frame clones, with some not included. The sample lists some 190,000 clones; 70% to 85% were seen once. Sequenced input: PBMCs. All receptors derive from a man in his late teens or twenties in good health and CMV-seronegative.

This clone has a handful of counts. The chain has TRBV11-2 and TRBJ1-1; TRBD1 might be the D (5 bases). CDR1 and CDR2 (germline): SGHAT, FQNNGV. This CDR3 contains 15 residues. Deletions cut 5 bases from V and 10 bases from J, with 23 bases between. The DNA of the CDR3 is TGTGCCAGCAGCCGTGTCGGGGGACTACCCCAGGGAGCTTTCTTT. This sequence encodes CASSRVGGLPQGAFF.

The gene calls are TRBV7-8 and TRBJ2-7; no definite D call. V lost 5 bases, J lost 5 bases, and 19 bases lay in between. The CDR3 totals 15 residues. Germline lookup yields CDR1 SGHVS and CDR2 FQNEAQ. This CDR3 reads CASSLPGPRLHEQYF. CDR3 coding DNA: TGTGCCAGCAGCCTGCCGGGTCCGAGACTCCACGAGCAGTACTTC.

The rearrangement joins TRBV19 to TRBJ1-2, with a possible D match to TRBD1 (6 bases). This CDR3 spans 13 amino acids. Germline CDR1 is LNHDA and CDR2 is SQIVND (reference sequence). V lost 3 bases, J lost 8 bases, and 13 bases lay in between. The CDR3 loop is CASSMWGLGGYTF. DNA of the CDR3: TGTGCCAGTAGTATGTGGGGGCTAGGGGGCTACACCTTC. The variable domain in full, with the rest retrieved from reference TRBV19 and TRBJ1-2, is DGGITQSPKYLFRKEGQNVTLSCEQNLNHDAMYWYRQDPGQGLRLIYYSQIVNDFQKGDIAEGYSVSREKKESFPLTVTSAQKNPTAFYLCASSMWGLGGYTFGSGTRLTVV.

V usage is TRBV7-2 and J usage is TRBJ2-5; weak D call: TRBD2 (6 bases). This CDR3 has 15 amino acids. Germline lookup yields CDR1 SGHTA and CDR2 FQGNSA. V was cut by 1 base and J by 4 bases, with 13 bases left in between. The CDR3: CASSLERVYRETQYF. CDR3 nucleotides: TGTGCCAGCAGCTTAGAGCGGGTGTACAGAGAGACCCAGTACTTC.

This chain joins TRBV29-1 and TRBJ1-5; the match to TRBD1 covers 7 bases. CDR3 length equals 13 residues. Germline V gives CDR1 SQVTM, CDR2 ANQGSEA. Trimming cost V 7 bases and J 5 bases; bases outside gene matches: 8. The CDR3 reads CSEDGTDDQPQHF. CDR3 nucleotide sequence: TGCAGCGAGGACGGGACAGACGATCAGCCCCAGCATTTT.

V gene TRBV14 combines with J gene TRBJ1-1; D is unresolved. The germline CDR1 and CDR2 sequences are SGHDN and FVKESK. This CDR3 region has 16 residues. The V end lost 0 bases, the J end lost 0 bases, and 11 bases lay between the germline ends. CDR3 coding DNA: TGTGCCAGCAGCCAAGACTATGGGCTTATGAACACTGAAGCTTTCTTT. Its translation is CASSQDYGLMNTEAFF.

The CDR3 spells CASSPPTTGSSYGYTF. The CDR3 DNA sequence: TGTGCCAGCTCACCACCGACCACGGGATCTTCCTATGGCTACACCTTC. J is TRBJ1-2 and V is TRBV18, with no clear D. Per germline, CDR1 KGHSH and CDR2 LQKENI. Trimming removed 0 bases from V and 4 bases from J, with 15 bases in between. This CDR3 contains 16 residues.

A word on this clone: An end of the junction does not agree with germline; a read error may underlie this. This chain joins TRBV7-7 and TRBJ2-5, with 8 positions matching TRBD2. CDR3 length: 15 residues. Per the germline V gene, CDR1 is SSHAT and CDR2 is FNYEAQ (reference sequence). The CDR3 loop reads CASSSNSGGQETQYF. The DNA of the CDR3 is TGTGCTAGCAGCTCAAATTCGGGGGGGCAAGAGACCCAGTACTTC.

V gene TRBV6-1 combines with J gene TRBJ1-6; 8 bases are shared with TRBD1. The germline V gene has CDR1 MNHNS and CDR2 SASEGT. CDR3 length equals 18 residues. V was clipped by 3 bases and J by 0 bases; unmatched bases: 7. DNA of the CDR3: TGTGCCAGCAGTGATGGGGACAGGTTGCGCTCCTATAATTCACCCCTCCACTTT. It is translated as CASSDGDRLRSYNSPLHF.

This sequence joins TRBV19 and TRBJ1-1, with D possibly being TRBD1 (5 bases). The CDR3 covers 15 residues. Germline loops: CDR1 LNHDA, CDR2 SQIVND (reference sequence). The germline V and J ends were trimmed by 3 bases and 0 bases, with 11 bases remaining between them. CDR3 bases: TGTGCCAGTAGTATCACAGGAATCATGAACACTGAAGCTTTCTTT. This encodes CASSITGIMNTEAFF. The variable domain in full, with the rest retrieved from reference TRBV19 and TRBJ1-1, is DGGITQSPKYLFRKEGQNVTLSCEQNLNHDAMYWYRQDPGQGLRLIYYSQIVNDFQKGDIAEGYSVSREKKESFPLTVTSAQKNPTAFYLCASSITGIMNTEAFFGQGTRLTVV.

V gene TRBV6-5 combines with J gene TRBJ1-2; D unresolved. This CDR3 contains 13 residues. Germline CDR1 and CDR2: MNHEY and SVGAGI. Trimming pared 7 bases from V and 2 bases from J, leaving 11 bases between. The CDR3 DNA sequence: TGTGCCAGCACCGGAGCCGGGAACTATGGCTACACCTTC. As protein: CASTGAGNYGYTF.

The chain joins TRBV23-1 to TRBJ2-2, with TRBD2 as a possible D gene (7 bases). TRBV23-1 is designated an ORF whose function remains uncertain. Trimming took 8 bases from V and 3 from J, leaving 25 bases between them. The CDR3 length is 18 residues. CDR3 protein: CASSRRGAFAGDTGELFF. The CDR3 DNA reads TGCGCCAGCTCCCGCCGGGGGGCGTTTGCGGGAGACACCGGGGAGCTGTTTTTT.

The V and J genes are TRBV11-2 and TRBJ2-2; 8 positions agree with TRBD2. The V segment lost 4 bases and the J segment 4 bases; nucleotides outside the gene matches: 8. The germline V gene encodes CDR1 SGHAT and CDR2 FQNNGV. The CDR3 contains 16 residues. CDR3 sequence reads: CASSSLSGGSTGELFF. CDR3 DNA sequence: TGTGCCAGCAGCTCTCTAAGCGGGGGCAGCACCGGGGAGCTGTTTTTT. Variable domain in full (rest from reference TRBV11-2 and TRBJ2-2): EAGVAQSPRYKIIEKRQSVAFWCNPISGHATLYWYQQILGQGPKLLIQFQNNGVVDDSQLPKDRFSAERLKGVDSTLKIQPAKLEDSAVYLCASSSLSGGSTGELFFGEGSRLTVL.

The chain has TRBV10-3 and TRBJ2-7; 13 bases are shared with TRBD2. Germline CDR1 is ENHRY and CDR2 is SYGVKD. The CDR3 contains 16 residues. V trimming: 2 bases; J trimming: 3 bases; junction bases outside the gene matches: 4. The CDR3 here is CAISEAWTSGGYEQYF. The CDR3 bases are TGTGCCATCAGTGAGGCCTGGACTAGCGGGGGCTACGAGCAGTACTTC.

The chain uses TRBV7-2 and TRBJ2-2; TRBD2 matches at 9 bases. Per germline, CDR1 SGHTA and CDR2 FQGNSA. This CDR3 has 16 residues. The V gene end was trimmed by 5 bases and the J gene end by 5 bases; junction bases not matched to a gene: 9. The CDR3 loop is CASSRVAGVGTGELFF. In DNA, the CDR3 is TGTGCCAGCAGCCGTGTAGCGGGAGTCGGTACCGGGGAGCTGTTTTTT. The entire variable domain, with the rest obtained from reference TRBV7-2 and TRBJ2-2, is as follows: GAGVSQSPSNKVTEKGKDVELRCDPISGHTALYWYRQSLGQGLEFLIYFQGNSAPDKSGLPSDRFSAERTGGSVSTLTIQRTQQEDSAVYLCASSRVAGVGTGELFFGEGSRLTVL.

This clone showed up just a few times. The J gene is TRBJ2-5, the V gene TRBV5-6; D not certain. In germline, CDR1 is SGHDT, CDR2 YYEEEE. Trimming stripped 4 bases from V and 4 bases from J, with 8 bases between. This CDR3 has 12 amino acids. DNA for the CDR3: TGTGCCAGCAGCCCGCTACTAGAGACCCAGTACTTC. Amino acids: CASSPLLETQYF.

This chain links TRBV15 with TRBJ1-5; the D gene is possibly TRBD1 (5 bases). There are 15 residues in the CDR3. Germline assignment: CDR1 LNHNV and CDR2 YYDKDF (reference sequence). V lost 3 bases to trimming and J lost 3 bases, with 12 bases between them. The CDR3 here is CATSSGGDYNQPQHF. CDR3 coding DNA: TGTGCCACCAGCAGCGGAGGGGACTACAATCAGCCCCAGCATTTT.

The chain combines TRBV30 with TRBJ2-5; 9 bases match TRBD1. V lost 0 bases to trimming and J lost 1 base; unmatched junction nucleotides: 0. The germline V gene encodes CDR1 GTSNPN and CDR2 SVGIG (reference sequence). This CDR3 has 14 residues. The CDR3 here is CAWSVTGGQETQYF. The CDR3 region has the DNA TGTGCCTGGAGTGTGACAGGGGGCCAAGAGACCCAGTACTTC.

This clone has only one observation. The rearrangement uses TRBV6-5 and TRBJ2-2; 11 bases fit TRBD2. Germline V CDR1 and CDR2: MNHEY, SVGAGI. The V gene end was trimmed by 4 bases and the J gene end by 4 bases; junction bases not matched to a gene: 2. The CDR3 is 15 residues long. The DNA of the CDR3 is TGTGCCAGCAGTTCACTAGCGGGAGCCACCGGGGAGCTGTTTTTT. This codes for CASSSLAGATGELFF.

The V gene is TRBV29-1, the J gene TRBJ2-1; 12 bases match TRBD2. J gave up 4 bases and V 3 bases, and 7 bases lay outside the gene matches. CDR3 length: 16 amino acids. Looked up from germline, CDR1 is SQVTM and CDR2 is ANQGSEA. The CDR3 loop reads CSVDPGTSGYYNEQFF. The DNA of the CDR3 is TGCAGCGTTGATCCCGGGACTAGCGGGTATTACAATGAGCAGTTCTTC.

The V and J genes are TRBV2 and TRBJ2-7; maybe TRBD2 (6 bases). Germline-derived CDR1 and CDR2 are SNHLY and FYNNEI. The CDR3 has 15 residues. V lost 1 base and J 3 bases, leaving 13 bases between the germline ends. CDR3 amino acids: CASSEVRGAHYEQYF. The DNA of the CDR3 is TGTGCCAGCAGTGAAGTGCGCGGGGCGCACTACGAGCAGTACTTC.

The V and J genes are TRBV4-1 and TRBJ2-3; D is ambiguous. Per the germline V gene, CDR1 is MGHRA and CDR2 is YSYEKL. This CDR3 region has 14 residues. Trimming took 3 bases from V and 4 from J, leaving 11 bases between them. The CDR3 spells CASSQISESDTQYF. CDR3 sequence (DNA): TGCGCCAGCAGCCAGATCTCTGAGTCAGATACGCAGTATTTT.

This chain connects TRBV19 to TRBJ2-3, with D possibly TRBD2 on 6 matching bases. The V and J ends lost 5 bases and 11 bases respectively, with 20 bases between them. The germline V gene has CDR1 LNHDA and CDR2 SQIVND (reference sequence). CDR3 length equals 14 residues. In DNA, the CDR3 is TGTGCCAGTAGTGAGTGGACTACGTCCCTTGAGCAGTATTTT. Its translation: CASSEWTTSLEQYF.

This rearrangement joins TRBV5-1 to TRBJ2-2; 10 bases line up with TRBD1. J gave up 3 bases and V 4 bases, and 6 bases lay outside the gene matches. The germline V gene encodes CDR1 SGHRS and CDR2 YFSETQ. This CDR3 spans 16 amino acids. CDR3: CASSPPGQGYTGELFF. The CDR3 coding sequence is TGCGCCAGCAGCCCGCCGGGACAGGGGTACACCGGGGAGCTGTTTTTT.

The rearrangement links TRBV4-2 to TRBJ2-3; 9 nucleotides match TRBD2. Per the germline V gene, CDR1 is LGHNA and CDR2 is YNFKEQ. Trimming removed 2 bases from V and 4 bases from J; junction bases left unmatched: 13. The CDR3 has 18 residues. CDR3 nucleotide sequence: TGTGCCAGCAGCCAAAGGGGACTAGCCACGGGATCAGCAGATACGCAGTATTTT. This encodes CASSQRGLATGSADTQYF.

This clone has a handful of counts. The V and J genes are TRBV6-6 and TRBJ1-5; D possibly corresponds to TRBD1 (5 bases). Trimming left V 5 bases short and J 5 bases short, with 16 bases between. Germline V gene lookup returns CDR1 MNHNY and CDR2 SVGAGI (reference sequence). CDR3 length: 15 amino acids. The CDR3 spells CASSAGTITYQPQHF. CDR3 sequence (DNA): TGTGCCAGCAGTGCCGGGACTATTACGTATCAGCCCCAGCATTTT.

The genes are TRBV19 and TRBJ1-5; D is ambiguous. Per germline, CDR1 LNHDA and CDR2 SQIVND (reference sequence). The CDR3 spans 13 residues. Trimming took off 2 bases at V and 11 bases at J, with 13 bases between the two ends. CDR3 protein: CASSINGVRAQHF. The CDR3 DNA reads as TGTGCCAGTAGTATAAACGGGGTCCGGGCCCAGCATTTT. The whole variable domain, remainder taken from reference TRBV19 and TRBJ1-5, is DGGITQSPKYLFRKEGQNVTLSCEQNLNHDAMYWYRQDPGQGLRLIYYSQIVNDFQKGDIAEGYSVSREKKESFPLTVTSAQKNPTAFYLCASSINGVRAQHFGDGTRLSIL.